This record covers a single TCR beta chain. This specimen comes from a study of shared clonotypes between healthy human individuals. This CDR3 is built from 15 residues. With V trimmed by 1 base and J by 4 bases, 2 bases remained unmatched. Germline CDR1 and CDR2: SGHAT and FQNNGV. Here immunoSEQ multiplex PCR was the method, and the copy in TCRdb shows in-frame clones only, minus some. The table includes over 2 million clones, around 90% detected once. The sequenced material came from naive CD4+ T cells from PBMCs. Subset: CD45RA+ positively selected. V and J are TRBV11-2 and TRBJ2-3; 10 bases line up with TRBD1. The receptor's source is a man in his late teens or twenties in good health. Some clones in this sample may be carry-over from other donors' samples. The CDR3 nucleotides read TGTGCCAGCAGCTTAGGGACAGGGGGAGCAGATACGCAGTATTTT. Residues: CASSLGTGGADTQYF.